Described below is a single TCR beta chain sequence and its context. The target antigen is unknown. These data belong to a study of T-cell reconstitution after alpha-beta-depleted transplantation in children. Unique molecular identifiers were incorporated when the TCRbeta library was constructed. MiXCR, run by TCRdb on the PCR reads, gives a single entry per CDR3 protein. In the table there are around 700,000 distinct CDR3 sequences, about 12% of which are singletons. Germline CDR1 and CDR2: SGHRS and YFSETQ. The CDR3 runs 18 residues. V gave up 4 bases and J gave up 3 bases; unmatched junction bases: 10. Study outcomes and limitations: Reports say that about two months after transplant, the alpha-beta T cells came out of several hundred graft clones that had expanded. T-cell counts and diversity at one year post-transplant came mainly from newly produced T cells. Surviving thymic progenitors and recipient T cells were the source of high TCRbeta diversity at day 60 in some patients.

The chain is built from TRBV5-1 and TRBJ2-3; 14 bases line up with TRBD2. Source: PBMCs, taken before TCRalphabeta/CD19-depleted stem cell transplant. The TCR was taken from a girl aged 2-10 years with congenital amegakaryocytic thrombocytopenia, due to receive a stem cell transplant. This CDR3 is CASSTGTSGSRKTDTQYF. The CDR3 DNA follows: TGCGCCAGCAGCACCGGGACTAGCGGGAGCCGCAAGACAGATACGCAGTATTTT.